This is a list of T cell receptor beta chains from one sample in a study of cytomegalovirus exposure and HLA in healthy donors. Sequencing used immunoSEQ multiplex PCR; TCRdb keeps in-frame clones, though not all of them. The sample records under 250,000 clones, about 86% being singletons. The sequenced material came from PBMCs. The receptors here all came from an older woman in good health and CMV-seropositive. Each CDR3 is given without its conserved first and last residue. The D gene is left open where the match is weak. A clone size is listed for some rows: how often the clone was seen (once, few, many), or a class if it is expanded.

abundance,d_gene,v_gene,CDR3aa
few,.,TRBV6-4,ASSSTGSRTDTQY
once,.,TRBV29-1,SVVRPPHYEQY
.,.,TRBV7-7,ASSLRRDQETQY
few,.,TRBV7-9,ASSLSEQF
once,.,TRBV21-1,ASSKEWVDEQY
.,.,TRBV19,ASSTSADSYNEQF
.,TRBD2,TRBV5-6,ASSSLTSGRAVGETQY
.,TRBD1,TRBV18,ASSAGTGTYEQY
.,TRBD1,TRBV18,ASSPPGTEIYGYT
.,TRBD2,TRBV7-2,ASSYRGSGTSGRSGELF
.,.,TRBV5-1,ASSLGGNSGNTIY